The clone carrying this T cell receptor beta chain was counted between two and nine times. Its antigen is as yet unknown. The germline CDR1 and CDR2 sequences are MNHEY and SVGAGI. Between the trimmed V and J ends, which lost 5 bases and 0 bases, there was a span of 11 bases. The CDR3 length is 15 residues. Method: immunoSEQ multiplex PCR; TCRdb's copy keeps in-frame clones and lacks some. This table holds about 120,000 clones, 92% found once. The sample comes from a study of T cell responses to AZD1222 COVID-19 vaccine. Overall study context: Pooled in the analysis were second doses at about 4 or about 12 weeks. The study's findings and limits: Reportedly, nearly half the spike-specific TCRs target unmutated variant regions. Baseline seropositives among AZD1222 recipients totaled only 6 or 7. The repertoires were collected only after the peak T cell response.

The material sequenced was peripheral blood, taken on day 0 of AZD1222 vaccination. The receptor comes from an adult in good health. The V call is TRBV6-5, the J call TRBJ1-3; D gene unclear. The CDR3 loop reads CASSTRGASGNTIYF. CDR3 coding DNA: TGTGCCAGCAGTACCAGAGGAGCCTCTGGAAACACCATATATTTT.